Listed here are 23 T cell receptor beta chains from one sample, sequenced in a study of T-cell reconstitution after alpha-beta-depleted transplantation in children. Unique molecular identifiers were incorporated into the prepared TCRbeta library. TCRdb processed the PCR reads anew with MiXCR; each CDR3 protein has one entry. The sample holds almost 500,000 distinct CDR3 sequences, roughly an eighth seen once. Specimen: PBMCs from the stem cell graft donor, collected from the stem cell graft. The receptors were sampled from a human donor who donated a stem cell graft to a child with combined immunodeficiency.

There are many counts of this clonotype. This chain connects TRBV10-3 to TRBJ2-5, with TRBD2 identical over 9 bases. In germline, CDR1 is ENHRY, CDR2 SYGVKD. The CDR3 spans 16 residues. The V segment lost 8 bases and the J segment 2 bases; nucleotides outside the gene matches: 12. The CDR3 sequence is CAIRRGVAGEQETQYF. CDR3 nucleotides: TGTGCCATCCGAAGAGGGGTAGCGGGGGAGCAAGAGACCCAGTACTTC.

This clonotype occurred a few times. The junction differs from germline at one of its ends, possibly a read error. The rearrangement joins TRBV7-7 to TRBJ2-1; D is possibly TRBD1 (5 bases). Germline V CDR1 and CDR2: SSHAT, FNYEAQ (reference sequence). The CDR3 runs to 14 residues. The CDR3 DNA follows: TGTGCTAGCACCTACTCCTATGGGGCTGGTGAGCAGTTCTTC. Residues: CASTYSYGAGEQFF. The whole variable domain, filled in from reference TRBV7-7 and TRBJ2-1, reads GAGVSQSPRYKVTKRGQDVTLRCDPISSHATLYWYQQALGQGPEFLTYFNYEAQPDKSGLPSDRFSAERPEGSISTLTIQRTEQRDSAMYRCASTYSYGAGEQFFGPGTRLTVL.

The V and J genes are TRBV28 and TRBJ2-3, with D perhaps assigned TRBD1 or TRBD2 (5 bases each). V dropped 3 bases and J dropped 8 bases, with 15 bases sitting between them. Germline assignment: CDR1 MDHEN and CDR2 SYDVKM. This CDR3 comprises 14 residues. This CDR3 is CASSFARGVRTQYF. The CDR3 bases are TGTGCCAGCAGTTTCGCTAGAGGGGTGCGTACGCAGTATTTT.

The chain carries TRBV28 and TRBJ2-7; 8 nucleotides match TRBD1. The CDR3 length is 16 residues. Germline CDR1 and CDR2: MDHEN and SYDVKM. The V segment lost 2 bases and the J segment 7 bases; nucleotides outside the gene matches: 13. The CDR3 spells CASSLLPLTGVGEQYF. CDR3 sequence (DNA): TGTGCCAGCAGTTTACTCCCTTTGACAGGGGTGGGGGAGCAGTACTTC.

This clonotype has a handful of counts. CDR3 bases: TGCGCCAGCAGCCAAGAACCTAGCGGGGACTCCTACAATGAGCAGTTCTTC. It encodes CASSQEPSGDSYNEQFF. The chain combines TRBV4-3 with TRBJ2-1; 9 positions match TRBD2. V lost 0 bases to trimming and J lost 0 bases; unmatched junction nucleotides: 3. This CDR3 is 17 amino acids long. Germline lookup yields CDR1 LGHNA and CDR2 YSLEER.

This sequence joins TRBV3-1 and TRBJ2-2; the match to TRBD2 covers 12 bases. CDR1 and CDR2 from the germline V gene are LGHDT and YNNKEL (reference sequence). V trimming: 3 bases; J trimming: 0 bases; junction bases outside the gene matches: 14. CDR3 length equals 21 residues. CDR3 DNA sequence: TGTGCCAGCAGCCACTCTCTTTTGGGGACTAGCGGGTTCTCGAACACCGGGGAGCTGTTTTTT. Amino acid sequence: CASSHSLLGTSGFSNTGELFF.

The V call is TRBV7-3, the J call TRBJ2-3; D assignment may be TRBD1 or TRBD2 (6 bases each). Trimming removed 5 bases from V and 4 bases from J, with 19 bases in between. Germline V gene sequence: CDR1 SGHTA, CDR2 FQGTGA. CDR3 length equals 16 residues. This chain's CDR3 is CASSPFGGGPSDTQYF. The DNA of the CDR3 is TGTGCCAGCAGCCCCTTCGGGGGCGGGCCTTCAGATACGCAGTATTTT.

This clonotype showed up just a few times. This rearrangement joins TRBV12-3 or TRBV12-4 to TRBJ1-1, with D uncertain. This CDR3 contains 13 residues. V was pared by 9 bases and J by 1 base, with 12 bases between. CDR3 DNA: TGTGCCAGTTCGATGGCCAGGAACACTGAAGCTTTCTTT. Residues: CASSMARNTEAFF.

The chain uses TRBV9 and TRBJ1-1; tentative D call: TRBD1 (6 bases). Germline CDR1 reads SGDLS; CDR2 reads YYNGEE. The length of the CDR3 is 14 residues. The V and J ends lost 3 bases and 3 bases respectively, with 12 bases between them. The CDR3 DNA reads TGTGCCAGCAGCGCCAGGGGTGGGGACACTGAAGCTTTCTTT. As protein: CASSARGGDTEAFF.

The DNA of the CDR3 is TGTGCCAGCAGTTTCCCCCTCCGGGACAGGGGCTCCCTCTCCTACAATGAGCAGTTCTTC. Its protein product is CASSFPLRDRGSLSYNEQFF. This chain joins TRBV12-3 or TRBV12-4 and TRBJ2-1, with 10 bases that match TRBD1. The CDR3 extends over 20 amino acids. J was trimmed by 0 bases and V by 3 bases; bases with no gene match: 14.

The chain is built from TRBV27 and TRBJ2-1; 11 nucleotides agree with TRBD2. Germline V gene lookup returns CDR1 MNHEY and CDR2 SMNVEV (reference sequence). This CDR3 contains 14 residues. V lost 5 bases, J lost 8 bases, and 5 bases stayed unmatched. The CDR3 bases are TGTGCCAGCAGTGTTAGCGGGAGGGCCGATGAGCAGTTCTTC. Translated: CASSVSGRADEQFF.

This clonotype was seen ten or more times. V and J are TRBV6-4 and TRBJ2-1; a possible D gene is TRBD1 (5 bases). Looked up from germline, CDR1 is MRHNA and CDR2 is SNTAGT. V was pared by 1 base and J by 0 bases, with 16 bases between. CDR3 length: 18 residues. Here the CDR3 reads CASSDWLGGHLSYNEQFF. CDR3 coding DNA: TGTGCCAGCAGTGACTGGTTAGGCGGACACCTCTCCTACAATGAGCAGTTCTTC.

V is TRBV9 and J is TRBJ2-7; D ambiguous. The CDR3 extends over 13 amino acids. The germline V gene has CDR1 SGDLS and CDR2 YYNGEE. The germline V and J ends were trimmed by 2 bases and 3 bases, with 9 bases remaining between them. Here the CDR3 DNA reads TGTGCCAGCAGCGTTAGAGAGGACTACGAGCAGTACTTC. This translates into CASSVREDYEQYF.

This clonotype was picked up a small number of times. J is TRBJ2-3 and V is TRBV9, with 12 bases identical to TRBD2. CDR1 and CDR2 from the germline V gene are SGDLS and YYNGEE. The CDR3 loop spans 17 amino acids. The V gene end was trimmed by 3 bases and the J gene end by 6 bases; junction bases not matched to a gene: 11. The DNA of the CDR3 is TGTGCCAGCAGCGACTCCGGACTAGCGGGACTGAGCGATACGCAGTATTTT. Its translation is CASSDSGLAGLSDTQYF.

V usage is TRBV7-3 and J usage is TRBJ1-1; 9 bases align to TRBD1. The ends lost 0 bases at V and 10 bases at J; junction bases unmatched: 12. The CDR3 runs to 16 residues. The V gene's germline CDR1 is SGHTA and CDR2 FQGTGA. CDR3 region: CASSLTARGTGSRAFF. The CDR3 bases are TGTGCCAGCAGCTTAACGGCCCGAGGGACAGGGAGCAGAGCTTTCTTT.

The CDR3 nucleotides read TGTGCCAGCAGCCCCCGAGAGGGAGGGAACACTGAAGCTTTCTTT. This codes for CASSPREGGNTEAFF. The chain has TRBV7-6 and TRBJ1-1; D gene uncertain. The CDR3 is made up of 15 amino acids. Trimming shortened V by 5 bases and J by 1 base, and 14 bases separated the two germline ends. In germline, CDR1 is SGHVS, CDR2 FNYEAQ.

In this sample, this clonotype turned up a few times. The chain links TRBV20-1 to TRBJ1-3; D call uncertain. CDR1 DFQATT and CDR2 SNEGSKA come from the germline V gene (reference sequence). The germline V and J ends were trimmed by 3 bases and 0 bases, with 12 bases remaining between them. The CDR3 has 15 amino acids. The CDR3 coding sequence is TGCAGTGCTAGTGACACAGCGAGCTCTGGAAACACCATATATTTT. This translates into CSASDTASSGNTIYF.

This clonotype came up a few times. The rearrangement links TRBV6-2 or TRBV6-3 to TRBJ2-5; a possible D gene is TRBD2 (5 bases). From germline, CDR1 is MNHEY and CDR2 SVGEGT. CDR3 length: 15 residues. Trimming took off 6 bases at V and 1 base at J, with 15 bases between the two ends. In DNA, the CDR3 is TGTGCCAGCAGCACTAGAGGGCAGTTCCAAGAGACCCAGTACTTC. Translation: CASSTRGQFQETQYF.

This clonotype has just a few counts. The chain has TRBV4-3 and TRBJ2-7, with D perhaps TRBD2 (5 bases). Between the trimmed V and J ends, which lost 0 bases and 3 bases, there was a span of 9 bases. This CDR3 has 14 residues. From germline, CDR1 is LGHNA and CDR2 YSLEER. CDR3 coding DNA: TGCGCCAGCAGCCAAGATCGGACTCACTACGAGCAGTACTTC. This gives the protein CASSQDRTHYEQYF.

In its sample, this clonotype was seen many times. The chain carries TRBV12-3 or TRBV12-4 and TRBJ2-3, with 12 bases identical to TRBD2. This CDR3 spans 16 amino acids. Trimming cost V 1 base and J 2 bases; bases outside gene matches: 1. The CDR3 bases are TGTGCCAGCAGTTTAGGGACTAGCGGGAACACAGATACGCAGTATTTT. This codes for CASSLGTSGNTDTQYF.

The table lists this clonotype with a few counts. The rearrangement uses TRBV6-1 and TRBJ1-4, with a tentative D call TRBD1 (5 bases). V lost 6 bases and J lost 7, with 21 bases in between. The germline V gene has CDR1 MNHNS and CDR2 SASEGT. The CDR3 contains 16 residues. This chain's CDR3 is CASSQHRPGRGEKLFF. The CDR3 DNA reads TGTGCCAGCAGCCAACACCGGCCAGGGAGGGGTGAAAAACTGTTTTTT.

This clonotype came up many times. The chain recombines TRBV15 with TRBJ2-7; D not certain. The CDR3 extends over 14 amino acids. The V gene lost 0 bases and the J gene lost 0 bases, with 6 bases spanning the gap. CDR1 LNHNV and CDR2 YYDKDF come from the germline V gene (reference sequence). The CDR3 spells CATSRDTDSYEQYF. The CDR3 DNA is TGTGCCACCAGCAGAGATACCGACTCCTACGAGCAGTACTTC.

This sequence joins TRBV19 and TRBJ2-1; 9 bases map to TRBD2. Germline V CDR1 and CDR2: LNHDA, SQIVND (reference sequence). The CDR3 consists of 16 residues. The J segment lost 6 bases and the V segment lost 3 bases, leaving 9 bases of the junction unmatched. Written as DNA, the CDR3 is TGTGCCAGTAGTATGCCTAGCGGGGCCTCGCCCAATGAGCAGTTCTTC. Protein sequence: CASSMPSGASPNEQFF.